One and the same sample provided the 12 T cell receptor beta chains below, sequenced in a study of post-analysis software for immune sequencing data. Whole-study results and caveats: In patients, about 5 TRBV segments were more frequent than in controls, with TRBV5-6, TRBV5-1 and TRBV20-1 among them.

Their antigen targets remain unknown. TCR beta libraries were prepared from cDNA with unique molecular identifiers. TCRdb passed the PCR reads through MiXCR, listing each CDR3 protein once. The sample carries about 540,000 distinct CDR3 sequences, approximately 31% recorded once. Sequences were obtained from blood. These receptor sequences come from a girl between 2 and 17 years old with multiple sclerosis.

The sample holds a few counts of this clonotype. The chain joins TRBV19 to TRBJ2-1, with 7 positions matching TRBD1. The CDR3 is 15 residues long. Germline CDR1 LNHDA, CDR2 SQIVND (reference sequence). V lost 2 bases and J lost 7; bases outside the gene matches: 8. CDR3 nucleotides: TGTGCCAGTAGTATAATGACAGGGCCCTGGAATGAGCAGTTCTTC. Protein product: CASSIMTGPWNEQFF. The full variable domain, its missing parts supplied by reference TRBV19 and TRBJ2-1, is DGGITQSPKYLFRKEGQNVTLSCEQNLNHDAMYWYRQDPGQGLRLIYYSQIVNDFQKGDIAEGYSVSREKKESFPLTVTSAQKNPTAFYLCASSIMTGPWNEQFFGPGTRLTVL.

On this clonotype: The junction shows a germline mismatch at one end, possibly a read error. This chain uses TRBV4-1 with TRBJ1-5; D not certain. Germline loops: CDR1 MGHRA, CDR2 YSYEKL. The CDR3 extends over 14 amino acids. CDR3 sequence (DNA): TGCGCCAGCAGCCCTACCACCTTGGGCCAGCCGCAGCATTTT. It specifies CASSPTTLGQPQHF.

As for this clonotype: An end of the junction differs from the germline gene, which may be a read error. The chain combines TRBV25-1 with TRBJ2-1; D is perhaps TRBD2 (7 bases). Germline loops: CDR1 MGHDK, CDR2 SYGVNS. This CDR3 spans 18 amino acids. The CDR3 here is CASSPPPGAGASYSEQFF. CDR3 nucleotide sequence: TGTGCCAGCAGTCCGCCCCCAGGTGCGGGGGCCTCCTACAGTGAGCAGTTCTTC.

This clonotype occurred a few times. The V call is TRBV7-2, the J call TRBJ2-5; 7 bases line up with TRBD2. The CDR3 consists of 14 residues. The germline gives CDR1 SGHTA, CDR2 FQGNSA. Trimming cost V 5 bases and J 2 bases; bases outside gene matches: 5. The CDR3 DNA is TGTGCCAGCAGCCCCCTAGCGGATCAAGAGACCCAGTACTTC. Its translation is CASSPLADQETQYF.

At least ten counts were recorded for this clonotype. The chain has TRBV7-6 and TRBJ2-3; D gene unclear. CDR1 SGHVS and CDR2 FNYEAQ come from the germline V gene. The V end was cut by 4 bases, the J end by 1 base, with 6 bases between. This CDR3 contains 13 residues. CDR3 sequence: CASSSRGTDTQYF. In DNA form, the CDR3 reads TGTGCCAGCAGCTCCCGGGGCACAGATACGCAGTATTTT.

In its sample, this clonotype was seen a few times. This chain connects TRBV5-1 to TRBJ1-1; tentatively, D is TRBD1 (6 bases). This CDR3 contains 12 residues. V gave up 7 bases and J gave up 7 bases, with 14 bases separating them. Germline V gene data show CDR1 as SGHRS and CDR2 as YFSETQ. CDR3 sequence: CASRQEGIEAFF. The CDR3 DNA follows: TGCGCCAGCCGACAGGAGGGAATTGAAGCTTTCTTT.

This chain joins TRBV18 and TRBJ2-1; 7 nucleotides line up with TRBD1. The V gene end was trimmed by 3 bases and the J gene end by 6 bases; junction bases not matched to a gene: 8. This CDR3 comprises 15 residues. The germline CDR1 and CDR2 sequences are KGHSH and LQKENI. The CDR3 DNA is TGTGCCAGCTCACCGGACAGGCCCTTGGGCAATGAGCAGTTCTTC. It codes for CASSPDRPLGNEQFF.

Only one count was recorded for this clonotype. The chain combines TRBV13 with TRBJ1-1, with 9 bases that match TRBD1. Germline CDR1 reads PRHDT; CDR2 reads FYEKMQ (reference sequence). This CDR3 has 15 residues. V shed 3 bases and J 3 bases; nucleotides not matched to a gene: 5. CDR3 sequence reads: CASSLKGQGYTEAFF. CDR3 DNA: TGTGCCAGCAGCTTGAAGGGACAGGGCTACACTGAAGCTTTCTTT.

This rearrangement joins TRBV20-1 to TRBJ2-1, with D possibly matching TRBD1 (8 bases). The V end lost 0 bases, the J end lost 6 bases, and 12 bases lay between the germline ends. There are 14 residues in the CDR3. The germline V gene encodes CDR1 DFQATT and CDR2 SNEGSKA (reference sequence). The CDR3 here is CSARDHRGGNEQFF. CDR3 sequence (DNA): TGCAGTGCTAGAGATCACAGGGGGGGCAATGAGCAGTTCTTC.

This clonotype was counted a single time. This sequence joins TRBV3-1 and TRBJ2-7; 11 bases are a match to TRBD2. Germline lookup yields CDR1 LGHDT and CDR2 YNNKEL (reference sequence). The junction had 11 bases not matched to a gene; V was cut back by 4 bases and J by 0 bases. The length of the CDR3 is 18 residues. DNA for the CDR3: TGTGCCAGCAGCCGGGGACTAGCGGTGACTTCCCTCTCCTACGAGCAGTACTTC. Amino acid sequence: CASSRGLAVTSLSYEQYF.

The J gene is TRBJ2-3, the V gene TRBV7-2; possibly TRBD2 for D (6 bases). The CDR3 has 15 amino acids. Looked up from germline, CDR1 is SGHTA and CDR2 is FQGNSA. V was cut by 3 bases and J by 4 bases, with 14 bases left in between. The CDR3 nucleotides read TGTGCCAGCAGCTTTATTAGGACTACGGCAGATACGCAGTATTTT. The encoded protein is CASSFIRTTADTQYF. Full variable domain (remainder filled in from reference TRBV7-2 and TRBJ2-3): GAGVSQSPSNKVTEKGKDVELRCDPISGHTALYWYRQSLGQGLEFLIYFQGNSAPDKSGLPSDRFSAERTGGSVSTLTIQRTQQEDSAVYLCASSFIRTTADTQYFGPGTRLTVL.

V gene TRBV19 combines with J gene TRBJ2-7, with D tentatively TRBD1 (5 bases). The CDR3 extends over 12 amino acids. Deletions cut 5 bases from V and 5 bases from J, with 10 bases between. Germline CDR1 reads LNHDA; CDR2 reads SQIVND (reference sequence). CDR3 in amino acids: CASSPGHNEQYF. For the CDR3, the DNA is TGTGCCAGTAGTCCCGGACATAACGAGCAGTACTTC.